The 13 T cell receptor beta chains below come from one sample, sequenced in a study of breast tumors, draining lymph nodes, adjacent tissues. The lymph nodes were axillary draining lymph nodes from breast cancer patients. One entry per CDR3 protein, called by TCRdb with MiXCR from the multiplex PCR reads. The table lists 180,000 or so distinct CDR3 sequences, 31% of them singletons, with approximately 4.5% in the top ten. Input material: axillary lymph node tissue. Every receptor here comes from a female donor with breast cancer. Some clones in this sample may be carry-over from other donors' samples.

This clonotype has ten or more counts. The V gene is TRBV12-3 or TRBV12-4, the J gene TRBJ2-7; possible D gene TRBD2, 6 bases. The CDR3 consists of 11 residues. V was cut by 9 bases and J by 6 bases, with 12 bases left in between. CDR3 residues: CARRDFPEQYF. The CDR3 DNA sequence: TGTGCCAGGCGGGACTTTCCCGAGCAGTACTTC.

This clonotype occurred many times. For the CDR3, the DNA is TGCAGCGTGCGCCAAGACGGGAGAGTAGGACCCCAGCATTTT. It specifies CSVRQDGRVGPQHF. The chain recombines TRBV29-1 with TRBJ1-5; D is unresolved. The V end was cut by 6 bases, the J end by 10 bases, with 22 bases between. Germline V gene sequence: CDR1 SQVTM, CDR2 ANQGSEA. This CDR3 has 14 amino acids.

Ten or more counts support this clonotype. The rearrangement links TRBV12-3 or TRBV12-4 to TRBJ2-1; 14 bases agree with TRBD2. V lost 2 bases to trimming and J lost 0 bases; unmatched junction nucleotides: 3. This CDR3 comprises 18 residues. DNA of the CDR3: TGTGCCAGCAGTTTATCGGGACTAGCGGGAGTCTCCTACAATGAGCAGTTCTTC. It yields the protein CASSLSGLAGVSYNEQFF.

This chain joins TRBV3-2 and TRBJ2-6; the table's D call TRBD1 went unverified against the DNA. TRBV3-2 has pseudogene status. This CDR3 has 18 residues. CDR3 residues: CASSRDEQGARGANVLTF. The CDR3 DNA follows: TGTGCCAGCAGCCGGGATGAGCAGGGGGCGCGGGGGGCCAACGTCCTGACTTTC.

In this sample, this clonotype turned up many times. The V and J genes are TRBV6-5 and TRBJ2-5, with a tentative D call TRBD2 (7 bases). This CDR3 is built from 15 residues. V gave up 5 bases and J gave up 5 bases, with 18 bases separating them. In germline, CDR1 is MNHEY, CDR2 SVGAGI. In DNA form, the CDR3 reads TGTGCCAGCAGTCCCCCCGCGGGGGCCGGGGAGACCCAGTACTTC. This gives the protein CASSPPAGAGETQYF.

On this clonotype itself: Just one base apart from a much larger clone, this may be a read error. This chain links TRBV11-1 with TRBJ2-1; unclear D gene. The germline V and J ends were trimmed by 8 bases and 9 bases, with 17 bases remaining between them. The length of the CDR3 is 13 residues. The germline V gene has CDR1 SGHAT and CDR2 FQDESV (reference sequence). CDR3 in DNA: TGTGCCAGCCAGTTCGACCTCAACACTGAGCAGTTCTTC. Translated, it gives CASQFDLNTEQFF.

This clonotype was counted many times. The CDR3 region is CSGVHLDTGELFF. In DNA form, the CDR3 reads TGCAGCGGTGTACACCTGGACACCGGGGAGCTGTTTTTT. The chain has TRBV29-1 and TRBJ2-2; D is undetermined. The V gene lost 7 bases and the J gene lost 3 bases, with 12 bases spanning the gap. The CDR3 contains 13 residues. Germline loops: CDR1 SQVTM, CDR2 ANQGSEA.

This clonotype was counted ten times or more. The chain employs TRBV19 and TRBJ1-4, with 7 bases fitting TRBD1. The length of the CDR3 is 14 residues. J was trimmed by 7 bases and V by 4 bases; bases with no gene match: 6. The germline V gene encodes CDR1 LNHDA and CDR2 SQIVND (reference sequence). The CDR3 loop reads CASSTGTVGEKLFF. CDR3 sequence (DNA): TGTGCCAGTAGTACAGGGACAGTGGGTGAAAAACTGTTTTTT.

This clonotype appeared many times. This sequence joins TRBV11-2 and TRBJ1-2; 8 bases fit TRBD1. The CDR3 is 14 residues long. Trimming at V came to 5 bases and at J to 2 bases, leaving 4 bases not matched to a gene. Per the germline V gene, CDR1 is SGHAT and CDR2 is FQNNGV. The CDR3 sequence: CASSMDRENYGYTF. The CDR3 DNA is TGTGCCAGCAGCATGGACAGGGAGAACTATGGCTACACCTTC.

This clonotype was seen repeatedly, ten times or more. The V call is TRBV15, the J call TRBJ2-5; 9 nucleotides line up with TRBD2. The J segment lost 5 bases and the V segment lost 0 bases, leaving 10 bases of the junction unmatched. The CDR3 extends over 17 amino acids. Germline-derived CDR1 and CDR2 are LNHNV and YYDKDF (reference sequence). In DNA form, the CDR3 reads TGTGCCACCAGCAGAGATCTTGGCGGGGGGGGAGGGGAGACCCAGTACTTC. This encodes CATSRDLGGGGGETQYF.

This clonotype was recorded at least ten times. This chain joins TRBV20-1 and TRBJ2-2; the match to TRBD2 covers 10 bases. The CDR3 consists of 14 residues. The V segment lost 4 bases and the J segment 3 bases; nucleotides outside the gene matches: 2. Germline values: CDR1 DFQATT, CDR2 SNEGSKA (reference sequence). The CDR3 bases are TGCAGTGCTACACTAGCGGGGTACACCGGGGAGCTGTTTTTT. Encoded protein: CSATLAGYTGELFF.

As concerns this clonotype: This could be a read error, since a much larger clone is one nucleotide away. For the CDR3, the DNA is TGTGCCAGCAGCTTGAAAGGGCTAGCCGCCAATGAGCAGCTCTTC. Encoded protein: CASSLKGLAANEQLF. V is TRBV5-5 and J is TRBJ2-1; possibly TRBD2 for D (5 bases). Germline CDR1 is SGHKS and CDR2 is YYEKEE (reference sequence). This CDR3 spans 15 amino acids.

This clonotype occurred many times. This chain links TRBV5-1 with TRBJ2-7; maybe TRBD2 (7 bases). V was pared by 1 base and J by 2 bases, with 13 bases between. The V gene's germline CDR1 is SGHRS and CDR2 YFSETQ. The CDR3 length is 15 residues. The CDR3 sequence is CASSLWRGGAYEQYF. The DNA of the CDR3 is TGCGCCAGCAGCTTGTGGAGAGGGGGGGCCTACGAGCAGTACTTC.